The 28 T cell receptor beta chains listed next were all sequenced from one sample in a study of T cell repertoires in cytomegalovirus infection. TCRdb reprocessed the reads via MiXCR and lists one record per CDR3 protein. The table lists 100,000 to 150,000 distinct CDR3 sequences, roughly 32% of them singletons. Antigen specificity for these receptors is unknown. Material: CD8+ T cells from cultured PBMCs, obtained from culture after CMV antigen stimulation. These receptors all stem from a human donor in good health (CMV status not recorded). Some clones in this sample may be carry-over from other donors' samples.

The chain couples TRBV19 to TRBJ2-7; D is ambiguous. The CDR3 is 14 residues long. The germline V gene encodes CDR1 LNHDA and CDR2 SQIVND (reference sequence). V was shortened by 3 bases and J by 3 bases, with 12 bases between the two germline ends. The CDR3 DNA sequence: TGTGCCAGTAGTATGCGTCTCTTCCTCTACGAGCAGTACTTC. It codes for CASSMRLFLYEQYF.

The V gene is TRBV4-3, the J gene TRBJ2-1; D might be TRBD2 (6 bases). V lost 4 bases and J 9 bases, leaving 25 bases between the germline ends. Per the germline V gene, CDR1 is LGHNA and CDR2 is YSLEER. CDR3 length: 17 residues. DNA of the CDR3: TGCGCCAGCAGCCGTAAGGGACCACTAGTGGGGGGTCTTGAGCAGTTCTTC. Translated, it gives CASSRKGPLVGGLEQFF.

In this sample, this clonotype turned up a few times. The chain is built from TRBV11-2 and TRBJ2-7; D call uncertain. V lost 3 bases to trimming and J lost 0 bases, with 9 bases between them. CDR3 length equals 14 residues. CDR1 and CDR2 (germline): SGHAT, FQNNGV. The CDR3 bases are TGTGCCAGCAGCTTGACCTGGAGCTCCTACGAGCAGTACTTC. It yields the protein CASSLTWSSYEQYF.

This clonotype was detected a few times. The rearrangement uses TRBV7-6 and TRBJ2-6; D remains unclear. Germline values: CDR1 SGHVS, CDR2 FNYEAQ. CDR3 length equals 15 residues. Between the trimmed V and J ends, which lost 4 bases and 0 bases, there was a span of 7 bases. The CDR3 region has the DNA TGTGCCAGCAGCTCCCGATACTCTGGGGCCAACGTCCTGACTTTC. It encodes CASSSRYSGANVLTF.

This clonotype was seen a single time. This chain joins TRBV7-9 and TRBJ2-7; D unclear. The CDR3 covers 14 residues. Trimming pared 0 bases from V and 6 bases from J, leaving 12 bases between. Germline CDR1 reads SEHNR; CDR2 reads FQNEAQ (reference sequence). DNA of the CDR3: TGTGCCAGCAGCTTAGCGTTCCAAGAAACCGAGCAGTACTTC. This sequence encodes CASSLAFQETEQYF.

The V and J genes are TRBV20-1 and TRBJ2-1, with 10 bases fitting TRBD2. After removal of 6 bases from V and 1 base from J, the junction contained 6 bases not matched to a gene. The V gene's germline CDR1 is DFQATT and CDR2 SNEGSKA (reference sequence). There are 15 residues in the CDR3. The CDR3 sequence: CSAPLAGGSYNEQFF. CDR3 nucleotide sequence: TGCAGTGCCCCCTTAGCGGGGGGTTCCTACAATGAGCAGTTCTTC.

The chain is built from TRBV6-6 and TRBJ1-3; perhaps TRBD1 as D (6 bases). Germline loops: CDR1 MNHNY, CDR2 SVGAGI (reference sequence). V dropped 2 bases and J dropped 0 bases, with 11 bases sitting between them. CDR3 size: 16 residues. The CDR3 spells CASSYQGGNSGNTIYF. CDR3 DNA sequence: TGTGCCAGCAGTTACCAAGGGGGAAACTCTGGAAACACCATATATTTT.

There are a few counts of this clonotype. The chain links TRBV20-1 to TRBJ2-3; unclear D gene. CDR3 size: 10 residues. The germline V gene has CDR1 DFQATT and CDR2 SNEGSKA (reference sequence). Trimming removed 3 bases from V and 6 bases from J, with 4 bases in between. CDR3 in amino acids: CSASSDTQYF. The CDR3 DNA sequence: TGCAGTGCTAGTAGTGATACGCAGTATTTT.

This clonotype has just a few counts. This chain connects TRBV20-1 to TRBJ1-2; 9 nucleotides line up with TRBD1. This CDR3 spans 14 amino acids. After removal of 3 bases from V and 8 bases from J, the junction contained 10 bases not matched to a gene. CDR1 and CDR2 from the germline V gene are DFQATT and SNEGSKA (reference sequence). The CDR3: CSARTAQGALGYTF. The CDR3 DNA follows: TGCAGTGCTAGGACCGCACAGGGGGCTCTGGGCTACACCTTC.

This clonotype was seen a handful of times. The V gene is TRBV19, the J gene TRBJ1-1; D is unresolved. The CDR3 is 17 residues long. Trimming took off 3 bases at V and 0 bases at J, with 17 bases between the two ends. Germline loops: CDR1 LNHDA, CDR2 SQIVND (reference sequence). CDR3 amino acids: CASSIPVSGVVNTEAFF. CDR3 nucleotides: TGTGCCAGTAGTATTCCAGTTTCAGGAGTCGTGAACACTGAAGCTTTCTTT.

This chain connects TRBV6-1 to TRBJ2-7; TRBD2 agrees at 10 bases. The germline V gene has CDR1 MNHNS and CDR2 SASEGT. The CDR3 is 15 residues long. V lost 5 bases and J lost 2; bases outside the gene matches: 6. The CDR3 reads CASSIGLAATYEQYF. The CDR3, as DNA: TGTGCCAGCAGTATAGGACTAGCGGCTACCTACGAGCAGTACTTC.

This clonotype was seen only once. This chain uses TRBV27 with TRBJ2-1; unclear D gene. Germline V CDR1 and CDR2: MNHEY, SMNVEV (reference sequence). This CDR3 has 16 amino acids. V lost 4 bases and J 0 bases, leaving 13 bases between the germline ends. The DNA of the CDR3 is TGTGCCAGCAGTTCCTGGGCTGGAAGCTCCTACAATGAGCAGTTCTTC. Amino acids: CASSSWAGSSYNEQFF.

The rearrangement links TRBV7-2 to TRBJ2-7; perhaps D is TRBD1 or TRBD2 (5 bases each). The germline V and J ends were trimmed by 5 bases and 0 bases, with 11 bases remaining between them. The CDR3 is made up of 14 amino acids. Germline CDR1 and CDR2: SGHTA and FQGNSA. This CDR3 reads CASSPTGASYEQYF. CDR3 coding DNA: TGTGCCAGCAGCCCGACCGGGGCCTCCTACGAGCAGTACTTC.

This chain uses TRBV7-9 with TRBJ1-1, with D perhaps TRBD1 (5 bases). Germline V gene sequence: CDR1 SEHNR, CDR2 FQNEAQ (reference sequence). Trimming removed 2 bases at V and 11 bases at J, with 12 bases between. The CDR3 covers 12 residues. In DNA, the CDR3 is TGTGCCAGCAGCTTACAGGGACCGTGGGCTTTCTTT. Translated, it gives CASSLQGPWAFF.

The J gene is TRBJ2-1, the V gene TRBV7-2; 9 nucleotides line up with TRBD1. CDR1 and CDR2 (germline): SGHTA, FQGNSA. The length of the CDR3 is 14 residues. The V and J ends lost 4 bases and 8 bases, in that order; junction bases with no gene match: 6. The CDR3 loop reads CASSSTGGGDEQFF. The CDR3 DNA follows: TGTGCCAGCAGCTCGACAGGGGGGGGGGATGAGCAGTTCTTC.

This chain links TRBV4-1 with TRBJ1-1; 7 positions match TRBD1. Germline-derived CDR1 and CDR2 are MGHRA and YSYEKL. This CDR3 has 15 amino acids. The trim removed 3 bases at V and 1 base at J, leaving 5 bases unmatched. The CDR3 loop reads CASSQPGTENTEAFF. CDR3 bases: TGCGCCAGCAGCCAGCCCGGGACAGAGAACACTGAAGCTTTCTTT.

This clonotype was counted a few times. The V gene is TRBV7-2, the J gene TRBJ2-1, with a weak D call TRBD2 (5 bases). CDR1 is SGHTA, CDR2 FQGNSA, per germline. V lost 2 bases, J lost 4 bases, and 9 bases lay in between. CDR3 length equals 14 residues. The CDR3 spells CASSLFGVYNEQFF. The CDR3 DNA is TGTGCCAGCAGCTTATTCGGGGTGTACAATGAGCAGTTCTTC.

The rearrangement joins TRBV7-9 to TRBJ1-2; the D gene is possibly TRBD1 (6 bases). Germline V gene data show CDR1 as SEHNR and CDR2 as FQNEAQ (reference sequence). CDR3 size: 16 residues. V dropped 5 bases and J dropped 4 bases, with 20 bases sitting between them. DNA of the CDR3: TGTGCCAGCAGCGTAGGGGGACGCCCCCTGGCCTATGGCTACACCTTC. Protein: CASSVGGRPLAYGYTF.

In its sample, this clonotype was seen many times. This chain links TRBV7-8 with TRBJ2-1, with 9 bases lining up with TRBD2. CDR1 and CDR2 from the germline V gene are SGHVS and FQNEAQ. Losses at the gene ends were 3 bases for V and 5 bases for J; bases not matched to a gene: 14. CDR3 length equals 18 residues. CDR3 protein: CASSFSTWRGGLNNEQFF. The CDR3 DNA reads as TGTGCCAGCAGCTTTAGTACTTGGCGGGGGGGCCTAAACAATGAGCAGTTCTTC.

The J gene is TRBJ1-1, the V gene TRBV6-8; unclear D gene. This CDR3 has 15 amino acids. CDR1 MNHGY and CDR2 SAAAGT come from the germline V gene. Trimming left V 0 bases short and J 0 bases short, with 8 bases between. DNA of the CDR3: TGTGCCAGCAGTTACTCGATCAGCTTGAACACTGAAGCTTTCTTT. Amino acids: CASSYSISLNTEAFF.

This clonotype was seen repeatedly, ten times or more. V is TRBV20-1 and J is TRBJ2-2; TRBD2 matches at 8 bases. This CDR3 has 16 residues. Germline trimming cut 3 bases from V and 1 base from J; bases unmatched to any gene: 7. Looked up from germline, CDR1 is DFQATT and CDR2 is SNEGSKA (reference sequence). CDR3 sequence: CSARIFAGGNTGELFF. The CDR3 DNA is TGCAGTGCTAGGATTTTTGCGGGGGGGAACACCGGGGAGCTGTTTTTT.

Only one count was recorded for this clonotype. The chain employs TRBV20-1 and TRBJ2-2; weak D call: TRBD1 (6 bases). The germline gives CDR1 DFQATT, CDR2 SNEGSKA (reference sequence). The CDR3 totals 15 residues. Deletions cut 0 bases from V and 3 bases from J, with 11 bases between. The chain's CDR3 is CSAREQGRYTGELFF. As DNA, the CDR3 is TGCAGTGCTAGAGAACAGGGTCGGTACACCGGGGAGCTGTTTTTT.

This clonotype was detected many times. This CDR3 reads CASSRSDEQFF. The CDR3 nucleotides read TGTGCCAGCAGCCGCTCCGATGAGCAGTTCTTC. The chain employs TRBV12-3 or TRBV12-4 and TRBJ2-1; no clear D. Trimming pared 6 bases from V and 8 bases from J, leaving 8 bases between. The CDR3 contains 11 residues.

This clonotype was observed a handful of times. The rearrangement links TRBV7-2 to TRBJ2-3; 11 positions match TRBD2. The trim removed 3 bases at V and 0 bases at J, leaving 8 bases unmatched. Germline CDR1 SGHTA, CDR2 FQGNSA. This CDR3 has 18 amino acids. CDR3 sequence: CASSFGSGGGLSTDTQYF. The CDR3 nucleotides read TGTGCCAGCAGCTTCGGTAGCGGGGGGGGGCTTAGCACAGATACGCAGTATTTT.

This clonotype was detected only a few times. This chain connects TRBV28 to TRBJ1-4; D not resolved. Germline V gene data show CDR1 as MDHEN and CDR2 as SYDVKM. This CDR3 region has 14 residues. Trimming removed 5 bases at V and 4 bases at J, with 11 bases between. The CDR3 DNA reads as TGTGCCAGCAGTCCCGGGGAGAATAATGAAAAACTGTTTTTT. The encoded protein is CASSPGENNEKLFF.

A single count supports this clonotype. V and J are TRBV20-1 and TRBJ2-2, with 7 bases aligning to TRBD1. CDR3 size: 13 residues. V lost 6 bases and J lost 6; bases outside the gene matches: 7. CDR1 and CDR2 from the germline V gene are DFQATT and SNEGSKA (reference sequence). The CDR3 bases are TGCAGTGCGTTTAAGACAGGGCCCGGGGAGCTGTTTTTT. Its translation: CSAFKTGPGELFF.

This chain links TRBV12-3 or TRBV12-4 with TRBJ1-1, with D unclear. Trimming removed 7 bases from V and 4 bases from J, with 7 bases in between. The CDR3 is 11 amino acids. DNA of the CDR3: TGTGCCAGCACCACATTCACTGAAGCTTTCTTT. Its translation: CASTTFTEAFF.

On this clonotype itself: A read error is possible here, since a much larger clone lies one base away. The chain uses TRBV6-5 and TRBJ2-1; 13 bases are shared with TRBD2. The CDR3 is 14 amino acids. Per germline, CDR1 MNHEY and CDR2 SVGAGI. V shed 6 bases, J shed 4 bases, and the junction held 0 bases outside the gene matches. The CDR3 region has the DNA TGTGCCAGCAGGACTAGCGGGGGGTACAATGAGCAGTTCTTC. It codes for CASRTSGGYNEQFF.